Each of the 26 T cell receptor beta chains below was sequenced from the same sample in a study of memory CD4+ T cells and cytomegalovirus serostatus (dated by TCRdb to the late 2010s). Library preparation employed the immunoSEQ multiplex PCR assay. Entries here come from immuneACCESS through TCRdb and include only in-frame sequences with V and J called. Some clones fail to appear in such tables; in the studies checked, an unresolved V gene covers under half of the shortfall, and the cause of the remainder is unknown. This sample gives 40,000 to 45,000 clones in total; over 65% of them show up just once. 1.5% to 2.5% of the sample lies in the top ten. A FACSAria II was used to sort memory CD4+ T cells, defined as single viable CD3+CD4+CD8-CD45RO+ cells. Sequencing used memory CD4+ T cells from blood. All receptors derive from an adult in good health and CMV-seronegative.

The chain uses TRBV29-1 and TRBJ2-7; tentative D call: TRBD1 (6 bases). The CDR3 has 13 amino acids. The V gene lost 4 bases and the J gene lost 7 bases, with 17 bases spanning the gap. Germline V gene lookup returns CDR1 SQVTM and CDR2 ANQGSEA. Here the CDR3 DNA reads TGCAGCGTTGCCCCAGGGGTGGGTTCGGAGCAGTACTTC. Encoded protein: CSVAPGVGSEQYF.

V usage is TRBV19 and J usage is TRBJ1-1; 8 nucleotides line up with TRBD1. V lost 3 bases to trimming and J lost 12 bases; unmatched junction nucleotides: 6. The CDR3 loop spans 12 amino acids. Germline CDR1 reads LNHDA; CDR2 reads SQIVND (reference sequence). CDR3 in amino acids: CASSMLQGATFF. CDR3 sequence (DNA): TGTGCCAGTAGTATGTTGCAGGGGGCGACTTTCTTT.

This rearrangement joins TRBV30 to TRBJ1-4; 7 bases agree with TRBD1. Per germline, CDR1 GTSNPN and CDR2 SVGIG (reference sequence). J was trimmed by 7 bases and V by 4 bases; bases with no gene match: 18. There are 17 residues in the CDR3. CDR3 in DNA: TGTGCCTGGACGAGCGACAGGGTAGGGCGGATAAGTGAAAAACTGTTTTTT. Its translation is CAWTSDRVGRISEKLFF.

This chain joins TRBV11-3 and TRBJ2-2; 13 bases are shared with TRBD2. The V gene's germline CDR1 is SGHNT and CDR2 YENEEA. The CDR3 spans 16 residues. The V and J ends lost 5 bases and 5 bases, in that order; junction bases with no gene match: 5. The CDR3, as DNA: TGTGCCAGCAGCCCCCCGGGACTAGCGGGGACCGGGGAGCTGTTTTTT. Its protein is CASSPPGLAGTGELFF.

This chain joins TRBV18 and TRBJ1-6; no clear D. The CDR3 has 15 residues. V was trimmed by 2 bases and J by 9 bases, leaving 14 bases between them. Germline V gene sequence: CDR1 KGHSH, CDR2 LQKENI. The CDR3, as DNA: TGTGCCAGCTCACCAGAGGGCTTGGGAGTTTCACCCCTCCACTTT. This codes for CASSPEGLGVSPLHF.

The rearrangement links TRBV15 to TRBJ1-4; the D is unclear. This CDR3 has 14 residues. Germline loops: CDR1 LNHNV, CDR2 YYDKDF (reference sequence). The V end was cut by 2 bases, the J end by 4 bases, with 8 bases between. Written as DNA, the CDR3 is TGTGCCACCAGCAGACGCCAGCTTAATGAAAAACTGTTTTTT. It encodes CATSRRQLNEKLFF.

V and J are TRBV6-1 and TRBJ2-5, with D uncertain. The germline CDR1 and CDR2 sequences are MNHNS and SASEGT. The CDR3 runs 12 residues. Trimming shortened V by 7 bases and J by 5 bases, and 11 bases separated the two germline ends. Here the CDR3 DNA reads TGTGCCAGCAATGACCGACCGGAGACCCAGTACTTC. It yields the protein CASNDRPETQYF.

This clone was seen a handful of times. The V gene is TRBV28, the J gene TRBJ2-7; 11 bases fit TRBD1. V shed 5 bases and J 4 bases; nucleotides not matched to a gene: 7. The germline CDR1 and CDR2 sequences are MDHEN and SYDVKM. The CDR3 runs 15 residues. CDR3 nucleotide sequence: TGTGCCAGCAGTCGGGACAGGGGGATGCTGTACGAGCAGTACTTC. It translates to CASSRDRGMLYEQYF.

This rearrangement joins TRBV9 to TRBJ1-6; a possible D gene is TRBD1 (5 bases). Trimming pared 0 bases from V and 7 bases from J, leaving 11 bases between. This CDR3 has 15 residues. Looked up from germline, CDR1 is SGDLS and CDR2 is YYNGEE. This chain's CDR3 is CASSVEAQGNSPLHF. For the CDR3, the DNA is TGTGCCAGCAGCGTAGAAGCGCAGGGCAATTCACCCCTCCACTTT.

V usage is TRBV2 and J usage is TRBJ1-5; D call uncertain. Trimming shortened V by 4 bases and J by 6 bases, and 16 bases separated the two germline ends. CDR1 is SNHLY, CDR2 FYNNEI, per germline. The CDR3 extends over 15 amino acids. The CDR3 reads CASSGLKGEGQPQHF. The DNA for the CDR3 is TGTGCCAGCAGTGGTCTAAAGGGCGAGGGTCAGCCCCAGCATTTT.

V is TRBV5-1 and J is TRBJ1-4; 7 nucleotides align to TRBD1. Unmatched junction bases numbered 4, after V lost 6 bases and J lost 5 bases. The CDR3 has 13 amino acids. Germline V gene sequence: CDR1 SGHRS, CDR2 YFSETQ. CDR3 DNA sequence: TGCGCCAGCAATACAGGGGAGAATGAAAAACTGTTTTTT. It codes for CASNTGENEKLFF.

The DNA for the CDR3 is TGTGCCAGCAGAACGGGACCGCCGGTGCAGTATTTT. As protein: CASRTGPPVQYF. The genes are TRBV6-1 and TRBJ2-3; either TRBD1 or TRBD2 may fit D (5 bases each). This CDR3 is built from 12 residues. V lost 6 bases and J lost 11, with 15 bases in between. Germline loops: CDR1 MNHNS, CDR2 SASEGT.

The genes are TRBV15 and TRBJ1-4; a possible D gene is TRBD1 (5 bases). The germline V gene has CDR1 LNHNV and CDR2 YYDKDF (reference sequence). V lost 8 bases and J lost 4, with 14 bases in between. This CDR3 has 14 amino acids. For the CDR3, the DNA is TGTGCCACCGGGGCTGGGGGGTTTAATGAAAAACTGTTTTTT. It is translated as CATGAGGFNEKLFF.

The CDR3 here is CASRSSGDVTDTQYF. CDR3 bases: TGTGCCAGCAGATCGAGCGGGGACGTCACAGATACGCAGTATTTT. This sequence joins TRBV6-5 and TRBJ2-3, with TRBD2 identical over 7 bases. The CDR3 is 15 amino acids. The germline gives CDR1 MNHEY, CDR2 SVGAGI. After removal of 6 bases from V and 2 bases from J, the junction contained 8 bases not matched to a gene.

The chain joins TRBV28 to TRBJ1-1; possibly TRBD1 for D (6 bases). The CDR3 extends over 16 amino acids. The ends were cut back, 2 bases at V and 0 bases at J, with 13 bases in the middle. The V gene's germline CDR1 is MDHEN and CDR2 SYDVKM. The CDR3 region has the DNA TGTGCCAGCAGTTTACCGATAGGGGGGGTGAACACTGAAGCTTTCTTT. Amino acids: CASSLPIGGVNTEAFF. The entire variable domain, with the rest obtained from reference TRBV28 and TRBJ1-1, is as follows: DVKVTQSSRYLVKRTGEKVFLECVQDMDHENMFWYRQDPGLGLRLIYFSYDVKMKEKGDIPEGYSVSREKKERFSLILESASTNQTSMYLCASSLPIGGVNTEAFFGQGTRLTVV.

V gene TRBV9 combines with J gene TRBJ2-5; D could derive from TRBD1 or TRBD2 (5 bases each). The CDR3 is 16 residues long. Per the germline V gene, CDR1 is SGDLS and CDR2 is YYNGEE. Trimming removed 2 bases at V and 0 bases at J, with 14 bases between. CDR3 protein: CASSVGVEGYQETQYF. CDR3 nucleotides: TGTGCCAGCAGCGTTGGGGTTGAGGGGTACCAAGAGACCCAGTACTTC.

The CDR3 loop is CASSALGQGNTEAFF. CDR3 in DNA: TGTGCCAGCAGCGCCCTGGGACAGGGGAACACTGAAGCTTTCTTT. The V call is TRBV9, the J call TRBJ1-1, with 9 bases aligning to TRBD1. Unmatched junction bases numbered 4, after V lost 3 bases and J lost 1 base. Germline V lookup: CDR1 SGDLS, CDR2 YYNGEE. The CDR3 is made up of 15 amino acids.

V and J are TRBV6-1 and TRBJ1-5; no firm D call. The CDR3 is 12 amino acids. The germline V and J ends were trimmed by 7 bases and 1 base, with 5 bases remaining between them. Germline V gene lookup returns CDR1 MNHNS and CDR2 SASEGT. This CDR3 is CASTDSNQPQHF. The CDR3 nucleotides read TGTGCCAGCACAGACAGCAATCAGCCCCAGCATTTT.

This chain joins TRBV15 and TRBJ1-5, with D perhaps TRBD1 (5 bases). The CDR3 loop spans 15 amino acids. Germline loops: CDR1 LNHNV, CDR2 YYDKDF (reference sequence). The V end was cut by 1 base, the J end by 7 bases, with 14 bases between. CDR3 DNA sequence: TGTGCCACCAGCAGAGGCATAATGGGGGAACAGCCCCAGCATTTT. Its translation: CATSRGIMGEQPQHF.

This clone was counted a few times. The J gene is TRBJ2-7, the V gene TRBV6-1, with D perhaps matching TRBD1 or TRBD2 (6 bases each). Germline CDR1 is MNHNS and CDR2 is SASEGT. V lost 1 base, J lost 4 bases, and 14 bases lay in between. The CDR3 sequence is 15 residues long. This CDR3 is CASSEEVGGAYEQYF. The CDR3 DNA follows: TGTGCCAGCAGTGAAGAGGTGGGGGGCGCTTACGAGCAGTACTTC.

In DNA form, the CDR3 reads TGCGCCAGCAGCCGAGGGGGGCTCGCCACTGAAGCTTTCTTT. Translating it yields CASSRGGLATEAFF. This sequence joins TRBV4-1 and TRBJ1-1; D perhaps matches TRBD1 (6 bases). There are 14 residues in the CDR3. The germline gives CDR1 MGHRA, CDR2 YSYEKL. The germline V and J ends were trimmed by 4 bases and 4 bases, with 13 bases remaining between them.

The V and J genes are TRBV18 and TRBJ1-2; no definite D call. The CDR3 is 13 amino acids. Germline V lookup: CDR1 KGHSH, CDR2 LQKENI. Trimming removed 6 bases from V and 3 bases from J, with 11 bases in between. The CDR3 bases are TGTGCCAGCTCGGGTGGAGGTGACTATGGCTACACCTTC. Translation: CASSGGGDYGYTF. Variable domain in full (rest from reference TRBV18 and TRBJ1-2): NAGVMQNPRHLVRRRGQEARLRCSPMKGHSHVYWYRQLPEEGLKFMVYLQKENIIDESGMPKERFSAEFPKEGPSILRIQQVVRGDSAAYFCASSGGGDYGYTFGSGTRLTVV.

The rearrangement joins TRBV12-5 to TRBJ2-1, with unresolved D. This CDR3 has 13 amino acids. The germline V and J ends were trimmed by 9 bases and 0 bases, with 9 bases remaining between them. Germline CDR1 is LGHNT and CDR2 is FRNRAP. For the CDR3, the DNA is TGTGCTAGCGACTTTAGCTCCTACAATGAGCAGTTCTTC. Protein sequence: CASDFSSYNEQFF.

The rearrangement links TRBV5-1 to TRBJ1-4; D is ambiguous. With 5 bases removed from V and 4 bases from J, the gap between germline ends came to 9 bases. The germline V gene has CDR1 SGHRS and CDR2 YFSETQ. The CDR3 sequence is 13 residues long. CDR3 nucleotide sequence: TGCGCCAGCAGTCCGGGGAATAATGAAAAACTGTTTTTT. It specifies CASSPGNNEKLFF.

J is TRBJ2-5 and V is TRBV5-1, with TRBD2 matching 13 bases. Losses at the gene ends were 0 bases for V and 4 bases for J; bases not matched to a gene: 3. This CDR3 contains 16 residues. CDR1 and CDR2 (germline): SGHRS, YFSETQ. The CDR3 coding sequence is TGCGCCAGCAGCTTGGGACTAGCGGGGGGATTAGAGACCCAGTACTTC. Translating it yields CASSLGLAGGLETQYF.

This clone has more than one count but fewer than ten. This chain links TRBV7-8 with TRBJ1-1, with D unresolved. The V end was cut by 0 bases, the J end by 4 bases, with 12 bases between. Germline V gives CDR1 SGHVS, CDR2 FQNEAQ. CDR3 length equals 15 residues. CDR3 loop: CASSLAGRTVTEAFF. DNA of the CDR3: TGTGCCAGCAGCTTAGCGGGCCGAACCGTCACTGAAGCTTTCTTT.